The clone carrying this TCR beta chain was seen only once. There are 18 residues in the CDR3. V trimming: 3 bases; J trimming: 2 bases; junction bases outside the gene matches: 12. The germline gives CDR1 KGHSH, CDR2 LQKENI. This entry is derived from a study of blood T cell repertoires in COVID-19. Measured with immunoSEQ multiplex PCR; TCRdb has only the in-frame clones, and not every one. The sample includes about 250,000 clones, approximately 85% of them seen just once. Participant age was about 18 to 100 years, and participants resided in 20 to 30 US areas. Researchers sorted participants into cohorts using their self-reported clinical history.

What was sequenced was PBMCs or T cells enriched from blood (not recorded which). This chain joins TRBV18 and TRBJ2-2; 7 nucleotides line up with TRBD1. The receptor was isolated from a woman in her forties or fifties with acute COVID-19. The CDR3 region is CASSPMKRGTVNTGELFF. Written as DNA, the CDR3 is TGTGCCAGCTCACCTATGAAACGAGGGACAGTTAACACCGGGGAGCTGTTTTTT.